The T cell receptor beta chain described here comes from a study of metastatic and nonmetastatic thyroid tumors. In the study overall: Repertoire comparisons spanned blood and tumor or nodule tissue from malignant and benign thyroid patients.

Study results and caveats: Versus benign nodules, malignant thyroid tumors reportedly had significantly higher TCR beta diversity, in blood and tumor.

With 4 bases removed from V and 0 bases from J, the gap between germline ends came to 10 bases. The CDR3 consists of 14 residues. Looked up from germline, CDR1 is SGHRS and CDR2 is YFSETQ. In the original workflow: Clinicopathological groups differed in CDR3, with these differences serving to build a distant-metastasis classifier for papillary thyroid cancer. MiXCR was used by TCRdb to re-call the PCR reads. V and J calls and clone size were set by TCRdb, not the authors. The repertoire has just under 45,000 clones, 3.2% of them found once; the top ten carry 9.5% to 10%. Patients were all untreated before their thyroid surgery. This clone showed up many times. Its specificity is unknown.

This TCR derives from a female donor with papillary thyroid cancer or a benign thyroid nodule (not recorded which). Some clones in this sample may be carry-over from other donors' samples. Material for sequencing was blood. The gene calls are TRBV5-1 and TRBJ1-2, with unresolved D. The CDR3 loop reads CASSPSGTNYGYTF. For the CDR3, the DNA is TGCGCCAGCAGCCCATCGGGGACTAACTATGGCTACACCTTC.